This T cell receptor beta chain was observed in a study of T-cell reconstitution after alpha-beta-depleted transplantation in children (TCRdb year 2016). Background on the whole study: Using TCR repertoire profiling, the study followed T-cell immune reconstitution in a quantitative way in children after TCRalphabeta/CD19-depleted allogeneic hematopoietic cell transplantation.

Relative to germline, V is 6 bases shorter and J is 6 bases shorter, with 18 bases between their ends. CDR1 and CDR2, per the germline V gene (reference sequence), are MNHEY and SMNVEV. The CDR3 goes from the cysteine to the phenylalanine over 15 residues. Only the CDR3 region is kept as DNA, spanning 45 bases read in frame from base 1. Receptor libraries were prepared by PCR. Sequencing took place on an Illumina HiSeq 2500. To normalize quantification of the TCRbeta repertoire, the TCR libraries were built with molecular barcoding that relied on unique molecular identifiers. TCRdb trimmed public reads at Q25 via fastp, called clones via MiXCR and kept in-frame beta chains. Each record represents a unique CDR3 protein, reported with the most common genes and DNA among its rows. Counted in this sample were roughly 180,000 distinct CDR3 sequences; about 14% of them appeared once. The ten biggest clones cover over 10% of the sample.

This clonotype was observed many times. Its antigen has not been determined. Per-base quality was not reported, and no clone a single base away is much larger than it. Here the sequenced sample was PBMCs from the stem cell graft donor, taken from the stem cell graft. The receptor comes from a human donor who donated a stem cell graft to a child with acute lymphoblastic leukemia. The chain is assembled from TRBV27 and TRBJ2-1; possibly the D gene is TRBD2, per 6 matching bases. The DNA sequence is TGTGCCAGCAGCCGAACTCGACTAGTTCTCAATGAGCAGTTCTTC. Its translation reads: CASSRTRLVLNEQFF.